This T cell receptor beta chain was identified in a study of identical twins. A universal primer binding site was introduced by template switching. The final cDNA contained unique molecular identifiers. TCRdb fed the 5' RACE reads into MiXCR, producing one record per CDR3 protein. The sample records hundreds of thousands of distinct CDR3 sequences, approximately 13% being singletons. Donors were all healthy Caucasians. This clonotype was picked up many times. The junction had 4 bases not matched to a gene; V was cut back by 2 bases and J by 5 bases. The CDR3 runs to 15 residues. Germline values: CDR1 SGHKS, CDR2 YYEKEE (reference sequence). The same data also contributed to another study, on yellow fever vaccine responses in identical twins. That study reports: Twins' vaccine T cell responses were reported to seem partly convergent and partly personalized.

V usage is TRBV5-5 and J usage is TRBJ1-4; TRBD1 agrees at 9 bases. Material for sequencing was PBMCs. The origin of this receptor is a woman aged 18-29 years in good health. The CDR3 reads CASSFRTGENEKLFF. The CDR3 DNA sequence: TGTGCCAGCAGCTTTCGGACAGGGGAAAATGAAAAACTGTTTTTT. Using reference TRBV5-5 and TRBJ1-4 for the parts outside the CDR3, the full variable domain is DAGVTQSPTHLIKTRGQQVTLRCSPISGHKSVSWYQQVLGQGPQFIFQYYEKEERGRGNFPDRFSARQFPNYSSELNVNALLLGDSALYLCASSFRTGENEKLFFGSGTQLSVL.